Detailed here is one TCR beta chain. The target of this receptor is not known. Base qualities are not recorded, but no much larger clone differs from it by a single base. The sample is drawn from a study of T cell responses to AZD1222 COVID-19 vaccine (dated by TCRdb to the early 2020s). A note on the overall study: AZD1222 recipients given second doses at about 4 weeks or at about 12 weeks were pooled, since spike-specific TCR depth and breadth were not found to differ between the two schedules. TCR sequencing was performed for 230 to 250 trial participants, of whom about 200 were given two doses of AZD1222 and approximately 25 were given two doses of MenACWY control vaccine. Trial participants were enrolled by age into subgroups of 18-55, 56-69 and 70-plus years, and 148, 28 and 57 TCR-sequenced participants, respectively, were included in these subgroups.

Reading the label with the study, this specimen's time point is: baseline before first vaccination. The vaccinee samples were drawn from two UK trials, COV001 and COV002, one of which was a single-blind randomized controlled phase 2/3 trial testing AZD1222 (ChAdOx1 nCoV-19) in healthy adults. For TCRbeta chain sequencing, PBMC samples from trial participants were taken at day 0 and at day 28 after the second dose. V and J lose 8 bases and 1 base, and a span of 17 bases separates them. The CDR3 contains 15 residues, cysteine and phenylalanine counted. Solely the CDR3 DNA is kept, with 45 bases framed from the first base. The germline V gene supplies CDR1 MNHEY and CDR2 SVGAGI. The CDR3 regions of human TCRbeta chains were analyzed by immunosequencing. As for the original processing: Repertoire TCRs were checked for matches against a reference library of SARS-CoV-2-specific TCRs that had been generated using the MIRA antigen-specificity platform. Breadth meant the fraction of unique TCRs that were SARS-CoV-2-associated, whereas depth meant the fraction of total T cells that were SARS-CoV-2-associated. Using the MIRA data, every spike-specific TCR was mapped to the spike region that the TCR reacted to and assigned to either a CD4 or a CD8 class. Log10-transformed breadth and depth values were compared by one-way ANOVA with Sidak's multiple comparisons tests. In TCRdb, the immuneACCESS table is reduced to in-frame sequences with V and J assigned. These tables do not hold every clone; where another copy was compared, an unresolved V gene accounts for under half, and the others remain unexplained. V and J calls and clone size are as listed in that table; D and trimming were resolved from the DNA. This sample is represented by under 80,000 clones; around 89% of them were singletons. The top ten hold 15% to 20% of the sample.

On the study overall, not on this receptor specifically: The whole spike protein was spanned by vaccine-associated CD4 TCRs, and dominant responses were seen in regions 160-218 and 743-854. Epitopes outside the regions mutated in the B.1.351 and B.1.1.7 variants were reportedly recognized by nearly half of the unique spike-specific TCRs. Conclusions about previously exposed vaccinees were limited because only six AZD1222 recipients were SARS-CoV-2 seropositive at baseline. No day 14 peak-response samples were available, so repertoires were characterized only after the peak T cell response. Spike-specific TCR breadth and depth rose significantly after two AZD1222 doses compared with day 0 and with MenACWY recipients. Participants were mostly white British and included more females than males, and it was suggested by the authors that clonal diversity may have been underestimated. The 56-69-year group was small, and its depth increase did not reach significance, likely because of low power.

The source was peripheral blood, collected on day 0 of AZD1222 vaccination. The rearrangement combines TRBV6-5 with TRBJ1-1; no confident D gene assignment can be made. This clonotype was sampled from an adult in good health. The CDR3 has the sequence CASGVTGLQNTEAFF. The bases read TGTGCCAGCGGGGTTACCGGGCTCCAGAACACTGAAGCTTTCTTT.